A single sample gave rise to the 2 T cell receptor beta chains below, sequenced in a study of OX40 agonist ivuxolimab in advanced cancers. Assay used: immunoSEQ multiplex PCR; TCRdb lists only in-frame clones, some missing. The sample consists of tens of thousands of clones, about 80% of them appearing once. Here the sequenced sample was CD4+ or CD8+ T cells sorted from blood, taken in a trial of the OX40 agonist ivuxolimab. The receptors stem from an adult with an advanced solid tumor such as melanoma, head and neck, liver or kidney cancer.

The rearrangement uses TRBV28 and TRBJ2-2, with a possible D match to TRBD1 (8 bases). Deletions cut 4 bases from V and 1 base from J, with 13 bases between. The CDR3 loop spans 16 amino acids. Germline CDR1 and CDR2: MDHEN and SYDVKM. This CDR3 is CASSWGGQVNTGELFF. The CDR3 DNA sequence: TGTGCCAGCAGTTGGGGGGGACAGGTGAACACCGGGGAGCTGTTTTTT.

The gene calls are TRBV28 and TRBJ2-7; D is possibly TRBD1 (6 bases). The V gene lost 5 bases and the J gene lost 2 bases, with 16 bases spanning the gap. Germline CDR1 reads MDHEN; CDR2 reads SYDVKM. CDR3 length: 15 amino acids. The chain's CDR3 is CASSATNRVPYEQYV. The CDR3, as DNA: TGTGCCAGCAGTGCGACTAACAGGGTCCCCTACGAGCAGTACGTC.